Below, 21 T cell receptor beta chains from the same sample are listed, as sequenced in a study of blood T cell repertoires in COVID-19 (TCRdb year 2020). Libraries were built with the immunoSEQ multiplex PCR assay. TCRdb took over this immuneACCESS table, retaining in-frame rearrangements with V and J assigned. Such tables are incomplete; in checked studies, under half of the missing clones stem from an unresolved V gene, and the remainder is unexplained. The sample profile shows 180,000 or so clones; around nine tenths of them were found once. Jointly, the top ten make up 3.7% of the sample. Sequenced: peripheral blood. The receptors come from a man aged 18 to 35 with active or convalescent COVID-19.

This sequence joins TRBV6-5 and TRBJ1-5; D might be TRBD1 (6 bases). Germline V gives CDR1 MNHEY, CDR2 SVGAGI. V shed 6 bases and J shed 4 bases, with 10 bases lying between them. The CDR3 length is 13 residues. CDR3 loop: CASRPDRNQPQHF. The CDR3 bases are TGTGCCAGCAGACCCGACAGGAATCAGCCCCAGCATTTT.

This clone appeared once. CDR3 sequence reads: CASSPGQGAETQYF. As DNA, the CDR3 is TGTGCCAGCAGCCCAGGACAGGGGGCTGAGACCCAGTACTTC. The chain employs TRBV11-3 and TRBJ2-5, with 11 bases fitting TRBD1. Germline V gene data show CDR1 as SGHNT and CDR2 as YENEEA. The CDR3 is 14 residues long. J lost 5 bases, V lost 5 bases, and 4 bases had no gene match.

The CDR3 nucleotides read TGCGCCAGCAGTGAAGGACAGCCTAATTCACCCCTCCACTTT. Amino acid sequence: CASSEGQPNSPLHF. The rearrangement joins TRBV10-1 to TRBJ1-6; D possibly corresponds to TRBD1 (6 bases). V lost 3 bases to trimming and J lost 6 bases, with 9 bases between them. The CDR3 has 14 residues. The germline CDR1 and CDR2 sequences are WNHNN and SYGVQD (reference sequence).

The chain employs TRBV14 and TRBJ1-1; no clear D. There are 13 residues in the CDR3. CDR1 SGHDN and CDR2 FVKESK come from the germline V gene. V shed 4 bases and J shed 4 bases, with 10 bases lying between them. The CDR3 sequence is CASSLVPSTEAFF. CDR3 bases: TGTGCCAGCAGCCTGGTTCCGAGCACTGAAGCTTTCTTT.

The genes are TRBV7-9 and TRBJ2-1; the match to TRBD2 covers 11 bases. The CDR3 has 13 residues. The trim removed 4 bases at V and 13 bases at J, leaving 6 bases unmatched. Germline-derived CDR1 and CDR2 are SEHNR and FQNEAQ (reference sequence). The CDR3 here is CASSSQTSGAQFF. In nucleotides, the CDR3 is TGTGCCAGCAGCTCCCAGACTAGCGGGGCTCAGTTCTTC.

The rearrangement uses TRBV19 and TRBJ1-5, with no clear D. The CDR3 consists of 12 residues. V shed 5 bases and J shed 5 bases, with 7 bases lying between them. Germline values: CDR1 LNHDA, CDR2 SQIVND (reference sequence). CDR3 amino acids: CASSGRDQPQHF. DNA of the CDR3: TGTGCCAGTAGTGGGCGAGATCAGCCCCAGCATTTT.

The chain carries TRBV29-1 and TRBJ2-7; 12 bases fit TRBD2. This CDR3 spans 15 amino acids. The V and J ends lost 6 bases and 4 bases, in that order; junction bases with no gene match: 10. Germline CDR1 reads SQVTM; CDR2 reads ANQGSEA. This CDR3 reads CSVAGLAGMGYEQYF. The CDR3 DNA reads TGCAGCGTCGCCGGACTAGCGGGGATGGGATACGAGCAGTACTTC.

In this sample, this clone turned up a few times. The CDR3 DNA sequence: TGTGCCAGCAGCGCAAGCGGGATCGAGCAGTACTTC. Its protein is CASSASGIEQYF. This chain connects TRBV9 to TRBJ2-7; 7 bases fit TRBD2. CDR1 is SGDLS and CDR2 is YYNGEE in the germline V gene. The CDR3 has 12 amino acids. V dropped 3 bases and J dropped 6; count of bases not matched to a gene: 3.

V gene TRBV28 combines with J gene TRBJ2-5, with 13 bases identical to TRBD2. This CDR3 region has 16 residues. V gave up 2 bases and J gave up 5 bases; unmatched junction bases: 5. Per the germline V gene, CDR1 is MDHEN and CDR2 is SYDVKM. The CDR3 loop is CASSLPLAGGEETQYF. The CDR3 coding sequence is TGTGCCAGCAGTTTACCACTAGCGGGGGGGGAGGAGACCCAGTACTTC. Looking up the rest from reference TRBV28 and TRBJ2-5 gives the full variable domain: DVKVTQSSRYLVKRTGEKVFLECVQDMDHENMFWYRQDPGLGLRLIYFSYDVKMKEKGDIPEGYSVSREKKERFSLILESASTNQTSMYLCASSLPLAGGEETQYFGPGTRLLVL.

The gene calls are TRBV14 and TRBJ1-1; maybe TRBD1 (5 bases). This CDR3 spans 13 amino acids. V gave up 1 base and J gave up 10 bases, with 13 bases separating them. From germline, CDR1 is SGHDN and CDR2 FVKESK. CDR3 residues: CASSQGGWRGAFF. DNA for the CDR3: TGTGCCAGCAGCCAAGGGGGCTGGCGGGGAGCTTTCTTT.

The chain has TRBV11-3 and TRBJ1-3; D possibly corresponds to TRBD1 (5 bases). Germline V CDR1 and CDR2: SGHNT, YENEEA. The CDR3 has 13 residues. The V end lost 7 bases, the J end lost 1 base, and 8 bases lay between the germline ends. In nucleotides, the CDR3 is TGTGCCAGCAACGGGGGTTCTGGAAACACCATATATTTT. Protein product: CASNGGSGNTIYF.

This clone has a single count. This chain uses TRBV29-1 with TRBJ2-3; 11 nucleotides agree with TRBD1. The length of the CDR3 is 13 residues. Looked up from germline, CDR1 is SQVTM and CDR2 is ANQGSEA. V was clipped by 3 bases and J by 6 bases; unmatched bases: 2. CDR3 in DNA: TGCAGCGTTGACGGACAGGGGGCTGATACGCAGTATTTT. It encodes CSVDGQGADTQYF.

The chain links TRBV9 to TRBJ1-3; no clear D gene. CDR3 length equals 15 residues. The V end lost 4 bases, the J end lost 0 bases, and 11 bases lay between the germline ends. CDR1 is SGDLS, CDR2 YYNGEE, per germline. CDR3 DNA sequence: TGTGCCAGCAGCCTAGGGAGTAGCTCTGGAAACACCATATATTTT. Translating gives CASSLGSSSGNTIYF.

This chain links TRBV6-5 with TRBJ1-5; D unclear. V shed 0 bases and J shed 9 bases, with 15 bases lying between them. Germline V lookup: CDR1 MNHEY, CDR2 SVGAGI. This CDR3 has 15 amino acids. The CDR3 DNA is TGTGCCAGCAGTTACTCGAGTCGCGATGATCGGCCCCAGCATTTT. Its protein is CASSYSSRDDRPQHF.

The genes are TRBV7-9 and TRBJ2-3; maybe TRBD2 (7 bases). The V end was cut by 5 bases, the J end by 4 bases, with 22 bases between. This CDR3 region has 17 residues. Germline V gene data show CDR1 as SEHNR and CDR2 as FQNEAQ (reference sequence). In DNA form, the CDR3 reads TGTGCCAGCAGCCGGGGCGAGGGGGAGGGCCCCTCAGATACGCAGTATTTT. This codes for CASSRGEGEGPSDTQYF.

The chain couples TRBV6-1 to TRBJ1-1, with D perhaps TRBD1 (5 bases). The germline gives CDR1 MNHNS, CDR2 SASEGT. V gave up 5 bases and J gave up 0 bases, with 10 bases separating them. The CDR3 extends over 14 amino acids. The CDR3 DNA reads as TGTGCCAGCAGTCGGCGACAGATGAACACTGAAGCTTTCTTT. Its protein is CASSRRQMNTEAFF.

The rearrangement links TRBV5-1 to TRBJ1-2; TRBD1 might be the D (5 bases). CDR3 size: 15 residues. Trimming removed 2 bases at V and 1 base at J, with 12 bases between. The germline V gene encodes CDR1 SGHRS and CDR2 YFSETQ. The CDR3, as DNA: TGCGCCAGCAGCTTCAGTCAGGGAAATAACTATGGCTACACCTTC. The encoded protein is CASSFSQGNNYGYTF.

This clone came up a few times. CDR3 protein: CASRRSGTGGGSPLHF. The DNA of the CDR3 is TGTGCCAGCAGACGTAGTGGGACAGGGGGCGGATCACCCCTCCACTTT. The chain uses TRBV7-8 and TRBJ1-6; 12 bases fit TRBD1. Germline V gives CDR1 SGHVS, CDR2 FQNEAQ. CDR3 length: 16 residues. J lost 10 bases, V lost 6 bases, and 10 bases had no gene match.

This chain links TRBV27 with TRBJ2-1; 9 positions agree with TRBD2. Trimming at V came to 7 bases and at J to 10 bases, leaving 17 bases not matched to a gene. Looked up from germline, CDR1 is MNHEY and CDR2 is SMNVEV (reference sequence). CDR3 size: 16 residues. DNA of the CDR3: TGTGCCAGCACCACAAGAAAGACTAGCGGTTTTGGGGAGCAGTTCTTC. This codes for CASTTRKTSGFGEQFF.

Written as DNA, the CDR3 is TGTGCCAGCAGCTTAGCCCCCTACGCGAACACCGGGGAGCTGTTTTTT. It encodes CASSLAPYANTGELFF. The chain uses TRBV7-6 and TRBJ2-2; D unresolved. V shed 0 bases and J shed 0 bases, with 8 bases lying between them. The V gene's germline CDR1 is SGHVS and CDR2 FNYEAQ. The CDR3 length is 16 residues.

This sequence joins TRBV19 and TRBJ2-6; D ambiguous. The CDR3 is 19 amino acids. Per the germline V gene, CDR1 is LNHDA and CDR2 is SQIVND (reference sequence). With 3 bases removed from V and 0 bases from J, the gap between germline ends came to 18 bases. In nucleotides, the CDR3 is TGTGCCAGTAGTATTCCCCTCGACACGTGGAACTCTGGGGCCAACGTCCTGACTTTC. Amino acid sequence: CASSIPLDTWNSGANVLTF.